This T cell receptor (beta chain) appears in the sequencing data of a study of cytomegalovirus exposure and HLA in healthy donors. As for the study in general: From HLA-typed donors, an early data release held around 80 million unique TCRs. The study's findings and limits: Per a prior analysis, the majority of TCR beta V segments were productive roughly 90% or roughly 30% of the time. The Asian-associated ancestry cluster reportedly had fewer N-insertions than the approximately 670-donor mean in a later analysis. An analysis was carried out at a later point. It showed that HLA-associated TCR beta chains were more clonally expanded than equally common non-associated chains.

With respect to this clone: Its antigen is currently unknown.

The PCR made use of 60 Vbeta and 13 Jbeta primers. TCRdb's copy holds only in-frame clones and misses some; the assay was immunoSEQ multiplex PCR. The sample records more than 95,000 clones, 70% to 85% being singletons. CDR1 and CDR2 from the germline V gene are MGHDK and SYGVNS. This CDR3 comprises 14 residues. V was pared by 6 bases and J by 5 bases, with 5 bases of the junction left unmatched. The sample comprised PBMCs. This chain uses TRBV25-1 with TRBJ2-1; 9 positions match TRBD2. The sequence derives from a woman aged 40 to 50 in good health and CMV-seropositive. DNA for the CDR3: TGTGCCAGCAGGCGAGCGGGAGGCGACAATGAGCAGTTCTTC. It is translated as CASRRAGGDNEQFF.